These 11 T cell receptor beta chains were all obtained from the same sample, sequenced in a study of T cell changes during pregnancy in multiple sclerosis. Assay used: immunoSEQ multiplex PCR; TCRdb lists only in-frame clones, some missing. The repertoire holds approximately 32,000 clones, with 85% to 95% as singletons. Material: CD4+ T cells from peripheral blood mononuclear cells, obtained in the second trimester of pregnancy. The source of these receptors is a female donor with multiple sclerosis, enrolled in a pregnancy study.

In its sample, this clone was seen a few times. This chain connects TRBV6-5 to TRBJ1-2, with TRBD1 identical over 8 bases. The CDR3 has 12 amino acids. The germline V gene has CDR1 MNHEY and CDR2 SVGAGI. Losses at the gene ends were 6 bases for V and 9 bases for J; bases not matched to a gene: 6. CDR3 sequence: CASSPGQGRYTF. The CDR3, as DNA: TGTGCCAGCAGCCCTGGACAGGGCCGCTACACCTTC.

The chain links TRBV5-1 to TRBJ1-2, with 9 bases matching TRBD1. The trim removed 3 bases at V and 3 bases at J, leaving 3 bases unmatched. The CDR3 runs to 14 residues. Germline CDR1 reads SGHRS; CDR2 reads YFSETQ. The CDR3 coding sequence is TGCGCCAGCAGCTGGACAGGGGATGACTATGGCTACACCTTC. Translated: CASSWTGDDYGYTF.

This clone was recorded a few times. CDR3 protein: CASSTDGGKPYEQYF. The CDR3, as DNA: TGTGCCAGCAGCACGGATGGCGGGAAACCCTACGAGCAGTACTTC. V gene TRBV7-9 combines with J gene TRBJ2-7, with a possible D match to TRBD2 (6 bases). CDR1 is SEHNR, CDR2 FQNEAQ, per germline (reference sequence). The CDR3 loop spans 15 amino acids. The ends were cut back, 5 bases at V and 2 bases at J, with 16 bases in the middle.

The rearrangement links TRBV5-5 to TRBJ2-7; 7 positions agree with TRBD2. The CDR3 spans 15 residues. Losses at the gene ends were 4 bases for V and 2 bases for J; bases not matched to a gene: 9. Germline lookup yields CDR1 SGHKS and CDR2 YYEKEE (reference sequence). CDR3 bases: TGTGCCAGCAGCATCGGACTAGTGGGGACCTACGAGCAGTACTTC. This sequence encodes CASSIGLVGTYEQYF.

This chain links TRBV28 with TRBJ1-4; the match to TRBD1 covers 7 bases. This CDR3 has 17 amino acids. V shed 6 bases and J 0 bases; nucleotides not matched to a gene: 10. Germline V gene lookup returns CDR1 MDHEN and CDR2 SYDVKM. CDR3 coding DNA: TGTGCCAGCAGCTCTGCCGGGACAGTCCCAACTAATGAAAAACTGTTTTTT. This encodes CASSSAGTVPTNEKLFF.

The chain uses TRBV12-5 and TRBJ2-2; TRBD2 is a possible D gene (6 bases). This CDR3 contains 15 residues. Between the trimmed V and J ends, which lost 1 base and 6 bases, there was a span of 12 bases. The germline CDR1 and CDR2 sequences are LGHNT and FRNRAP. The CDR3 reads CASGLALEGAGELFF. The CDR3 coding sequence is TGTGCTAGTGGTTTGGCCTTGGAGGGCGCCGGGGAGCTGTTTTTT.

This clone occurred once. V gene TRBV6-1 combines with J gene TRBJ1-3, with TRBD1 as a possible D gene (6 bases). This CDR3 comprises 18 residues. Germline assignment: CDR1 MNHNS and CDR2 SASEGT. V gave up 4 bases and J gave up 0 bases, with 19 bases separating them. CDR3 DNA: TGTGCCAGCAGTGCAGCGGGACACCCCAACCGCTCTGGAAACACCATATATTTT. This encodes CASSAAGHPNRSGNTIYF.

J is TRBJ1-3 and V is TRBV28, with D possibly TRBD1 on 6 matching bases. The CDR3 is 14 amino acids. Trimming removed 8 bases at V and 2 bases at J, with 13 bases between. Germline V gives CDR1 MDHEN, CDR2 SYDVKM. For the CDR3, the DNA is TGTGCCAGCCTCAGGGGTTCGGCTGGAAACACCATATATTTT. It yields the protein CASLRGSAGNTIYF.

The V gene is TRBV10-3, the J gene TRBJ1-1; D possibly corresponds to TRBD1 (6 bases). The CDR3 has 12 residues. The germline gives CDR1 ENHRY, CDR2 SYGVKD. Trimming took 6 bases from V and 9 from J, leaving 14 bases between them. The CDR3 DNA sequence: TGTGCCATCAGCGAAAACGACAGGAAAGCTTTCTTT. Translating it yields CAISENDRKAFF.

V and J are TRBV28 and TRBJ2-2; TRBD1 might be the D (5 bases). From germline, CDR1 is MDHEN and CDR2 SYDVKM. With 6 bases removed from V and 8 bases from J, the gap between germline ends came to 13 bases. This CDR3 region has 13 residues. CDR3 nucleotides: TGTGCCAGCAGCGGCAGGGCCCCGGGGGAGCTGTTTTTT. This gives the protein CASSGRAPGELFF.

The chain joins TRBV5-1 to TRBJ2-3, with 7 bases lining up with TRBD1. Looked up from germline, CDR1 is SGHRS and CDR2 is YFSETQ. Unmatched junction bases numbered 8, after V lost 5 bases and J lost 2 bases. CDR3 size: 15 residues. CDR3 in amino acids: CASSNPTGLTDTQYF. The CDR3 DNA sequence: TGCGCCAGCAGTAACCCGACAGGGCTCACAGATACGCAGTATTTT.